These 21 T cell receptor beta chains share one sample of origin, sequenced in a study of lung T cells in sarcoidosis with Löfgren's syndrome (dated by TCRdb to about 2017). Sequencing instrument: Illumina MiSeq. TCRdb reran the public reads through fastp at Q25 and MiXCR, keeping productive beta chains. Rows with a matching CDR3 protein are joined into one entry that keeps the most common DNA and genes. The sample contains about 19,000 distinct CDR3 sequences, roughly 23% of them found a single time. Around 0.74% of the sample comes from the top ten. The sample comprised CD4+ T cells from bronchoalveolar lavage. The receptors originated from a human donor with sarcoidosis (Löfgren's syndrome or another form), or a control subject (not recorded which).

Turning to this clonotype: A clone one base away is much larger, so this may be a read error. The chain couples TRBV20-1 to TRBJ2-7; tentative D call: TRBD2 (6 bases). There are 15 residues in the CDR3. The germline gives CDR1 DFQATT, CDR2 SNEGSKA (reference sequence). The CDR3 spells CSASRFGGSSYGQYF. CDR3 DNA sequence: TGCAGTGCTTCCAGGTTTGGGGGGTCCTCCTACGGGCAGTACTTC.

Remarks on this clonotype: Since a much larger clone is just one base distant, this may be a read error. The CDR3 reads CASSRGYEQYF. CDR3 nucleotide sequence: TGTGCCAGCAGCCGTGGATACGAGCAGTACTTC. The chain links TRBV4-2 to TRBJ2-7; unclear D gene. Germline V CDR1 and CDR2: LGHNA, YNFKEQ. V lost 4 bases, J lost 4 bases, and 5 bases lay in between. This CDR3 region has 11 residues.

The chain couples TRBV24-1 to TRBJ2-7, with 9 bases fitting TRBD2. Germline values: CDR1 KGHDR, CDR2 SFDVKD. This CDR3 spans 15 amino acids. The ends lost 3 bases at V and 0 bases at J; junction bases unmatched: 2. The CDR3 coding sequence is TGTGCCACCAGTGATGGACTAGCGAGCTCCTACGAGCAGTACTTC. Amino acids: CATSDGLASSYEQYF.

This clonotype was counted a few times. The chain is built from TRBV13 and TRBJ2-7, with 10 bases matching TRBD1. The trim removed 3 bases at V and 3 bases at J, leaving 8 bases unmatched. The CDR3 consists of 16 residues. CDR1 and CDR2 (germline): PRHDT, FYEKMQ (reference sequence). The CDR3 region is CASSFPPGQGHYEQYF. The CDR3 DNA reads TGTGCCAGCAGCTTTCCTCCGGGACAGGGGCACTACGAGCAGTACTTC.

This clonotype came up many times. The chain recombines TRBV20-1 with TRBJ1-5; D is undetermined. CDR3 length: 15 amino acids. Germline CDR1 DFQATT, CDR2 SNEGSKA (reference sequence). V was shortened by 4 bases and J by 5 bases, with 18 bases between the two germline ends. DNA for the CDR3: TGCAGTGCTACTAGGCACGCAATGGAGGATCAGCCCCAGCATTTT. Translating it yields CSATRHAMEDQPQHF.

In this sample, this clonotype turned up many times. The chain carries TRBV11-3 and TRBJ1-1, with 7 bases lining up with TRBD1. The CDR3 loop spans 15 amino acids. Germline V lookup: CDR1 SGHNT, CDR2 YENEEA. J lost 4 bases, V lost 5 bases, and 10 bases had no gene match. CDR3 in DNA: TGTGCCAGCAGCAAAAACAGGGGCGGAGGCACTGAAGCTTTCTTT. This gives the protein CASSKNRGGGTEAFF.

As for this clonotype: This may arise from a read error, as a much more abundant clone is one base away. This chain joins TRBV20-1 and TRBJ2-7, with 11 bases identical to TRBD2. The CDR3 extends over 14 amino acids. Trimming removed 5 bases from V and 6 bases from J; junction bases left unmatched: 9. Per the germline V gene, CDR1 is DFQATT and CDR2 is SNEGSKA (reference sequence). The CDR3 sequence: CSAQIAGGGSEQYF. CDR3 nucleotide sequence: TGCAGTGCTCAAATAGCGGGAGGGGGGTCCGAGCAGTACTTC.

Concerning this clonotype: Compared with germline, one end of the junction differs, possibly owing to a read error. The chain joins TRBV20-1 to TRBJ1-1; D perhaps matches TRBD1 (5 bases). Looked up from germline, CDR1 is DFQATT and CDR2 is SNEGSKA (reference sequence). CDR3 length: 13 amino acids. CDR3 sequence reads: CSARRGRVAEALF. In DNA, the CDR3 is TGCAGTGCTAGGAGGGGCAGGGTTGCTGAAGCTCTCTTT.

Note on this clonotype: A junction boundary mismatches the germline segment, possibly from a read error. This chain uses TRBV5-1 with TRBJ2-3; the D call may be TRBD1 or TRBD2 (5 bases each). The CDR3 totals 17 residues. Germline-derived CDR1 and CDR2 are SGHRS and YFSETQ. The CDR3 nucleotides read TGCGACAGCAGCTCTCTACCTTCCGGGACGGATACAGATACGCAGTATTTT. Translating it yields CDSSSLPSGTDTDTQYF.

Comments on this clonotype: With a much larger clone just one base away, this may be a read error. The chain combines TRBV28 with TRBJ2-7; TRBD2 matches at 7 bases. CDR1 and CDR2 (germline): MDHEN, SYDVKM. This CDR3 has 15 amino acids. V lost 5 bases, J lost 7 bases, and 14 bases stayed unmatched. CDR3 residues: CASSLRAGVLLEQYF. DNA for the CDR3: TGTGCCAGCAGTCTAAGGGCGGGAGTGCTTTTGGAGCAGTACTTC.

As concerns this clonotype: One base away lies a much larger clone, so this may be a sequencing read error. This sequence joins TRBV19 and TRBJ2-1; 12 nucleotides align to TRBD1. The CDR3 covers 14 residues. Germline CDR1 and CDR2: LNHDA and SQIVND (reference sequence). The CDR3, as DNA: TGTGCCAGTAGTAGGGACAGGGGGCTTAATGAGCAGTCCTTC. Translating it yields CASSRDRGLNEQSF.

This chain uses TRBV3-1 with TRBJ2-3; D is undetermined. Germline CDR1 is LGHDT and CDR2 is YNNKEL (reference sequence). The CDR3 extends over 15 amino acids. V was pared by 2 bases and J by 0 bases, with 9 bases between. Here the CDR3 DNA reads TGTGCCAGCAGCCAACAACTTGGGAGCACAGATACGCAGTATTTT. Protein: CASSQQLGSTDTQYF.

The count of this clonotype is one. No conserved phenylalanine or tryptophan is present at the end of the CDR3, so a read error is the likely explanation. The chain links TRBV7-2 to TRBJ2-3; no definite D call. V was pared by 4 bases and J by 9 bases, with 14 bases between. This CDR3 is 13 amino acids long. The germline gives CDR1 SGHTA, CDR2 FQGNSA. In DNA, the CDR3 is TGTGCCAGCAGCTCCGACCCGAAACAGACGCAGTATCTT. This codes for CASSSDPKQTQYL.

This clonotype has just a few counts. V and J are TRBV19 and TRBJ2-2; possibly TRBD1 or TRBD2 for D (5 bases each). Per the germline V gene, CDR1 is LNHDA and CDR2 is SQIVND (reference sequence). CDR3 length: 15 amino acids. V lost 11 bases to trimming and J lost 3 bases, with 19 bases between them. The CDR3 loop is CAQSRGSIHTGELFF. CDR3 in DNA: TGTGCCCAAAGCCGGGGCTCTATACACACCGGGGAGCTGTTTTTT.

This clonotype was counted only a few times. The rearrangement links TRBV29-1 to TRBJ2-5; possibly TRBD1 for D (6 bases). Trimming removed 8 bases from V and 2 bases from J, with 21 bases in between. The CDR3 covers 15 residues. CDR1 is SQVTM and CDR2 is ANQGSEA in the germline V gene. This CDR3 reads CSTLIAQGSQETQYF. CDR3 coding DNA: TGCAGCACCTTAATAGCGCAGGGGAGTCAAGAGACCCAGTACTTC.

A word on this clonotype: A much more abundant neighbour one base away suggests this may be a read error. The chain recombines TRBV24-1 with TRBJ2-1, with D unclear. In germline, CDR1 is KGHDR, CDR2 SFDVKD. CDR3 length equals 14 residues. V lost 6 bases to trimming and J lost 3 bases, with 11 bases between them. CDR3 sequence: CATSRSRSYNEQFF. In nucleotides, the CDR3 is TGTGCCACCAGTAGAAGCAGGAGCTACAATGAGCAGTTCTTC.

This clonotype is medium-sized within its sample. The chain's CDR3 is CASSFIGQGFTGELFF. The CDR3 region has the DNA TGTGCCAGCAGTTTTATAGGACAGGGGTTCACCGGGGAGCTGTTTTTT. This chain joins TRBV28 and TRBJ2-2; 9 nucleotides line up with TRBD1. CDR3 length: 16 residues. The V and J ends lost 3 bases and 4 bases, in that order; junction bases with no gene match: 6. Germline V CDR1 and CDR2: MDHEN, SYDVKM.

This clonotype was observed at least ten times. J is TRBJ1-4 and V is TRBV7-8, with D unclear. The CDR3 is 13 residues long. Trimming removed 2 bases at V and 5 bases at J, with 6 bases between. In germline, CDR1 is SGHVS, CDR2 FQNEAQ. The CDR3, as DNA: TGTGCCAGCAGCTTACAGGCAAATGAAAAACTGTTTTTT. It is translated as CASSLQANEKLFF.

Regarding this clonotype: This sequence may be a read error, since a much larger clone differs from it by one base. The rearrangement joins TRBV7-3 to TRBJ2-1; tentative D call: TRBD2 (5 bases). Deletions cut 5 bases from V and 5 bases from J, with 10 bases between. Germline V gene data show CDR1 as SGHTA and CDR2 as FQGTGA. The CDR3 is 13 residues long. The CDR3 protein is CASSPPGNNEQFF. The CDR3 region has the DNA TGTGCCAGCAGCCCGCCCGGGAACAATGAGCAGTTCTTC.

With regard to this clonotype: Just one base apart from a much larger clone, this may be a read error. This sequence joins TRBV6-1 and TRBJ2-5, with D unclear. This CDR3 contains 11 residues. Per germline, CDR1 MNHNS and CDR2 SASEGT. CDR3 bases: TGTTCCTCGGCCTGGCAAGAGGCCCAGTACTTC. Amino acid sequence: CSSAWQEAQYF.

This clonotype has a count of ten or more. The CDR3 DNA sequence: TGTGCCAGCAGTTTAGGCGTGGCAGCTACCTACGAGCAGTACTTC. Protein sequence: CASSLGVAATYEQYF. The genes are TRBV12-3 or TRBV12-4 and TRBJ2-7; no clear D. The V and J ends lost 1 base and 2 bases respectively, with 12 bases between them. The CDR3 covers 15 residues.